The T cell receptor (beta chain) described here comes from a study of T cells expressing NK-cell markers. The CDR3 contains 13 residues. From germline, CDR1 is DFQATT and CDR2 SNEGSKA (reference sequence). Study observations and caveats: Dominant NKG2C+ clonotypes made up about 1.0-7.5% of CD8+ T cells in over five donors.

About this clonotype: Its target is unknown.

TCRdb re-analyzed the 5' RACE reads; it lists each CDR3 protein once, without DNA. The sample has 500,000 to 700,000 distinct CDR3 sequences; the top ten hold roughly 3.5%. This sequence was found in a man aged 18-30 years in good health. Sequencing was done on a sample of blood T cells: a sorted CD56 or NKG2C T cell subset, CD4+ or CD8+ T cells, or bulk PBMC T cells (not recorded which). The chain employs TRBV20-1 and TRBJ2-1; TCRdb lists TRBD1, though no DNA is available to test this call. The CDR3 protein is CSARARTPGEQFF.